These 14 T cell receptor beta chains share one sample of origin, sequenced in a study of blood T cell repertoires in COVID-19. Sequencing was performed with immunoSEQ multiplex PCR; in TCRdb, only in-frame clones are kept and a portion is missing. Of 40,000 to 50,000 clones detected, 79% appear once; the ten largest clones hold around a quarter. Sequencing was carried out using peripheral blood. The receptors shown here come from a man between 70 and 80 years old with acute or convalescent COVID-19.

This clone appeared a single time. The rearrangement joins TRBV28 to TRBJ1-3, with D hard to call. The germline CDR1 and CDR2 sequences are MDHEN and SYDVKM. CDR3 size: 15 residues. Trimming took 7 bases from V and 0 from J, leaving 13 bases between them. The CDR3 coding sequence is TGTGCCAGCACGTTGCAAGTGAGCTCTGGAAACACCATATATTTT. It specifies CASTLQVSSGNTIYF.

CDR3 protein: CASSGAGSSTDTQYF. The DNA for the CDR3 is TGTGCCAGCAGCGGGGCGGGGAGTAGCACAGATACGCAGTATTTT. The rearrangement joins TRBV11-3 to TRBJ2-3, with D possibly being TRBD2 (6 bases). CDR1 and CDR2 from the germline V gene are SGHNT and YENEEA. The CDR3 sequence is 15 residues long. Trimming pared 5 bases from V and 0 bases from J, leaving 12 bases between.

The CDR3 sequence: CASSQDWGTSGWGTDTQYF. The CDR3 bases are TGCGCCAGCAGCCAAGATTGGGGGACTAGCGGGTGGGGTACAGATACGCAGTATTTT. The chain uses TRBV4-3 and TRBJ2-3; TRBD2 matches 12 bases. Germline-derived CDR1 and CDR2 are LGHNA and YSLEER. J lost 3 bases, V lost 0 bases, and 10 bases had no gene match. CDR3 size: 19 residues.

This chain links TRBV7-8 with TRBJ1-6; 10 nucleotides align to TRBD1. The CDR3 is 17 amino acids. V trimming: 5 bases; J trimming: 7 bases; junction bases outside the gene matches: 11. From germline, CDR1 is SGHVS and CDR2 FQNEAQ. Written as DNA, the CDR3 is TGTGCCAGCAGCAAAAAGACAGGGGGCGCGGGCAATTCACCCCTCCACTTT. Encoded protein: CASSKKTGGAGNSPLHF.

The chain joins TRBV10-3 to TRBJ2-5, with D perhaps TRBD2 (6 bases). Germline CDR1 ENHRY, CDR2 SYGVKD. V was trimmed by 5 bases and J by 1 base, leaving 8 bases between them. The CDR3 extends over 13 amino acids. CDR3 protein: CAISLALQETQYF. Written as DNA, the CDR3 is TGTGCCATCAGTCTAGCGCTCCAAGAGACCCAGTACTTC.

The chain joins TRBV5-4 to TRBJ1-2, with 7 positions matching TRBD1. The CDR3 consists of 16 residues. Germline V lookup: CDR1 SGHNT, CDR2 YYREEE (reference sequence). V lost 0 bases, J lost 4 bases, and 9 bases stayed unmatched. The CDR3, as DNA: TGTGCCAGCAGCTTGGCGAAAGCCGGGACAGCCTATGGCTACACCTTC. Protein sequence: CASSLAKAGTAYGYTF.

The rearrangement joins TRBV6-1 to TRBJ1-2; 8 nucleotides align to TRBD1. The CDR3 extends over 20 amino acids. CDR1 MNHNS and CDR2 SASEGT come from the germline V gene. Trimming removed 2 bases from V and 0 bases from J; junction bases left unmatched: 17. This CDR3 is CASSETSHFRTGRPNYGYTF. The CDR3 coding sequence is TGTGCCAGCAGTGAAACTTCCCATTTTAGGACAGGGCGACCTAACTATGGCTACACCTTC.

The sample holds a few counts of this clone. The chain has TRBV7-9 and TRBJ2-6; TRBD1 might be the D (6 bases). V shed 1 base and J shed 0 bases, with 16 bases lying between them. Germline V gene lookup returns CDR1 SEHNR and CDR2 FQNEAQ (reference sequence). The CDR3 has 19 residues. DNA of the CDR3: TGTGCCAGCAGCTTAGGGCAGGGGATTCTCGGCTCTGGGGCCAACGTCCTGACTTTC. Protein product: CASSLGQGILGSGANVLTF. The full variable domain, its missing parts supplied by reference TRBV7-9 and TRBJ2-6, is DTGVSQNPRHKITKRGQNVTFRCDPISEHNRLYWYRQTLGQGPEFLTYFQNEAQLEKSRLLSDRFSAERPKGSFSTLEIQRTEQGDSAMYLCASSLGQGILGSGANVLTFGAGSRLTVL.

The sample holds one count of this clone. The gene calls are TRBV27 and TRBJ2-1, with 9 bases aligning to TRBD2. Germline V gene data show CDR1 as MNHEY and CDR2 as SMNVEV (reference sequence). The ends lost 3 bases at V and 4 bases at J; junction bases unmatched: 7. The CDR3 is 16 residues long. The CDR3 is CASSFSGSGPYNEQFF. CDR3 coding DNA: TGTGCCAGCAGTTTTAGCGGGAGCGGCCCTTACAATGAGCAGTTCTTC.

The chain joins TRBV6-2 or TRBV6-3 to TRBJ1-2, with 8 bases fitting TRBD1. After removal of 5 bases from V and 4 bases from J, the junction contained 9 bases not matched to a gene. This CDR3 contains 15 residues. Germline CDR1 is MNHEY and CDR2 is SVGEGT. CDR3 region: CASSNRTGIAYGYTF. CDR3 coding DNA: TGTGCCAGCAGTAACCGGACAGGGATAGCCTATGGCTACACCTTC.

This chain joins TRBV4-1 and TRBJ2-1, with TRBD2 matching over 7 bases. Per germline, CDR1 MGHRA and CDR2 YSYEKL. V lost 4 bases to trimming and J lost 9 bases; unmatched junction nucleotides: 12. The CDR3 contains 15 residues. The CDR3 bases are TGCGCCAGCAGCCCACTGGGGAGCGGGGTATTTGAGCAGTTCTTC. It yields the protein CASSPLGSGVFEQFF.

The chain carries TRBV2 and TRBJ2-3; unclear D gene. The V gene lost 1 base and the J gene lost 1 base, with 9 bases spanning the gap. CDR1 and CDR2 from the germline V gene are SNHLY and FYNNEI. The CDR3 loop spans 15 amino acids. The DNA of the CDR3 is TGTGCCAGCAGTGAAGGGTCTCAGGGCACAGATACGCAGTATTTT. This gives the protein CASSEGSQGTDTQYF.

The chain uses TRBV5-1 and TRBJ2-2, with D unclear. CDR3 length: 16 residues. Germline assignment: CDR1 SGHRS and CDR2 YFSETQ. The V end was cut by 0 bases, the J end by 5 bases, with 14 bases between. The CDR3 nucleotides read TGCGCCAGCAGCTTGGATTCGGGTGCGGCTACCGGGGAGCTGTTTTTT. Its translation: CASSLDSGAATGELFF.

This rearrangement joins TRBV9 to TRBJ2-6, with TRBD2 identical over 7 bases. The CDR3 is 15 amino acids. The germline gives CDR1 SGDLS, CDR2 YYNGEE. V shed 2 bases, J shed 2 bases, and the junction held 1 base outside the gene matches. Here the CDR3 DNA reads TGTGCCAGCAGCGTTGGGGGGGCTGGGGCCAACGTCCTGACTTTC. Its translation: CASSVGGAGANVLTF. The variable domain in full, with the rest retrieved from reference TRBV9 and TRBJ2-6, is DSGVTQTPKHLITATGQRVTLRCSPRSGDLSVYWYQQSLDQGLQFLIQYYNGEERAKGNILERFSAQQFPDLHSELNLSSLELGDSALYFCASSVGGAGANVLTFGAGSRLTVL.